The 2 T cell receptor beta chains below were found in one sample sequenced in a study of blood T cell repertoires in COVID-19. Using immunoSEQ multiplex PCR, the repertoire was profiled, and TCRdb retains in-frame clones only, with some absent. Of about 140,000 clones listed, more than 80% were seen once; the top ten hold 3%. Sequenced: peripheral blood. These receptors all come from a woman in her sixties or seventies with active COVID-19.

This clone occurred a few times. J is TRBJ1-3 and V is TRBV21-1. TRBV21-1 counts as a pseudogene. The CDR3 covers 15 residues. As DNA, the CDR3 is TGTGCCAGCAGCCTCTGGGGAGTTCCTGGAAACACCATATATTTT. This translates into CASSLWGVPGNTIYF.

This clone was counted between two and nine times. CDR3 DNA: TGTGCCAGCTCACGACAGGCGAGGAATGAAAAACTGTTTTTT. Translated: CASSRQARNEKLFF. The V and J genes are TRBV18 and TRBJ1-4; D is perhaps TRBD1 (6 bases). Trimming took 4 bases from V and 5 from J, leaving 11 bases between them. The CDR3 extends over 14 amino acids. Per the germline V gene, CDR1 is KGHSH and CDR2 is LQKENI.